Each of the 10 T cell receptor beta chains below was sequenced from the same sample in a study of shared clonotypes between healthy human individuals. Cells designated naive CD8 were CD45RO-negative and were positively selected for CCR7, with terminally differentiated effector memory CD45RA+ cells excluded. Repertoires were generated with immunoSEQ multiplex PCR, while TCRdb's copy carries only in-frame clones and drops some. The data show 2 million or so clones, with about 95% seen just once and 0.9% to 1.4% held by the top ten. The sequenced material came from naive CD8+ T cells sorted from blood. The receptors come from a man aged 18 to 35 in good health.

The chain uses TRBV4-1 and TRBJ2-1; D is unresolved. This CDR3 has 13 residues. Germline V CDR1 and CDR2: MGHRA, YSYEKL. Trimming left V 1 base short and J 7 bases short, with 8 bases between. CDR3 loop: CASSQVSENEQFF. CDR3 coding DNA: TGCGCCAGCAGCCAAGTATCTGAGAATGAGCAGTTCTTC.

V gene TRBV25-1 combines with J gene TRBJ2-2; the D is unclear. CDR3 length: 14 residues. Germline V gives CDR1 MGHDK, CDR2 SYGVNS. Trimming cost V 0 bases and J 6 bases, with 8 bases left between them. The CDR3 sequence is CASSEYTGAGELFF. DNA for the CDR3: TGTGCCAGCAGTGAATATACGGGCGCCGGGGAGCTGTTTTTT. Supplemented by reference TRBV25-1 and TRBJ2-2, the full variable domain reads EADIYQTPRYLVIGTGKKITLECSQTMGHDKMYWYQQDPGMELHLIHYSYGVNSTEKGDLSSESTVSRIRTEHFPLTLESARPSHTSQYLCASSEYTGAGELFFGEGSRLTVL.

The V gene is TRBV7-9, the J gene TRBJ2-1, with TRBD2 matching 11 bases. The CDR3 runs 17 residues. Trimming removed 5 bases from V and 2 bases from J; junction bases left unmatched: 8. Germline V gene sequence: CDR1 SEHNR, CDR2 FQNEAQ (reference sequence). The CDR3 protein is CASSGSSGGSTYNEQFF. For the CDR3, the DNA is TGTGCCAGCAGCGGATCTAGCGGGGGGAGTACCTACAATGAGCAGTTCTTC. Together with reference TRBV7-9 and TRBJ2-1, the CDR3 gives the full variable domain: DTGVSQNPRHKITKRGQNVTFRCDPISEHNRLYWYRQTLGQGPEFLTYFQNEAQLEKSRLLSDRFSAERPKGSFSTLEIQRTEQGDSAMYLCASSGSSGGSTYNEQFFGPGTRLTVL.

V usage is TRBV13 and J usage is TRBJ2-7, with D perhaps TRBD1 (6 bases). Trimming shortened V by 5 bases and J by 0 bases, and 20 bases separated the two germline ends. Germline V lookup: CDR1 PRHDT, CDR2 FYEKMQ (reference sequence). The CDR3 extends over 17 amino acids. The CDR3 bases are TGTGCCAGCAGCCAATCACTACAGGGCCTAAGCTCCTACGAGCAGTACTTC. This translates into CASSQSLQGLSSYEQYF.

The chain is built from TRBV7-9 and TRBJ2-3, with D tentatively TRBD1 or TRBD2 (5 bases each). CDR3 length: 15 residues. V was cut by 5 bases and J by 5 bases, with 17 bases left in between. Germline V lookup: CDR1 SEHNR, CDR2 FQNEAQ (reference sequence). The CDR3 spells CASSPRDRLLDTQYF. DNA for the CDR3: TGTGCCAGCAGCCCCCGGGACCGCCTTTTAGATACGCAGTATTTT.

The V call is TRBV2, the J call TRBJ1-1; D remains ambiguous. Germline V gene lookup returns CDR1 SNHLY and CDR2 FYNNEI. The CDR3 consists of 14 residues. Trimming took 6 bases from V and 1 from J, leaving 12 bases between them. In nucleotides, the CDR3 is TGTGCCAGCAGCTTCTTAGAGGGGAACACTGAAGCTTTCTTT. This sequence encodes CASSFLEGNTEAFF.

The CDR3 sequence: CASVFGGSTDTQYF. As DNA, the CDR3 is TGTGCCAGCGTTTTCGGGGGGAGCACAGATACGCAGTATTTT. The chain carries TRBV7-9 and TRBJ2-3, with 7 bases identical to TRBD2. The germline V gene encodes CDR1 SEHNR and CDR2 FQNEAQ (reference sequence). After removal of 8 bases from V and 0 bases from J, the junction contained 5 bases not matched to a gene. The CDR3 covers 14 residues.

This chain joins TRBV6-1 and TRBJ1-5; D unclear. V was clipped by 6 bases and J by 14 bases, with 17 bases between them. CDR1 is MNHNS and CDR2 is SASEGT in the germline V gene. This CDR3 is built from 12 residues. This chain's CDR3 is CASREVPRPEHF. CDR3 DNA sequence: TGTGCCAGCAGGGAGGTACCTCGACCCGAGCATTTT.

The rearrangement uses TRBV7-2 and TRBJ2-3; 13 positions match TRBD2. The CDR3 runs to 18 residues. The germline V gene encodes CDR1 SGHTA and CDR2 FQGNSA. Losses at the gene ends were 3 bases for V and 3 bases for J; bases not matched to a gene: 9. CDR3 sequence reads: CASSFFLTSGRATDTQYF. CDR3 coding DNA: TGTGCCAGCAGCTTCTTCTTAACTAGCGGGAGGGCAACAGATACGCAGTATTTT.

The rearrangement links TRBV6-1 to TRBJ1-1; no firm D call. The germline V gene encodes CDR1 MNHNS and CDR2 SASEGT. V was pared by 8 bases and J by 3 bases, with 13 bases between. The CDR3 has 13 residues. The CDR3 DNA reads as TGTGCCAGCCGCATAAAGGGCCACACTGAAGCTTTCTTT. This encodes CASRIKGHTEAFF.